The next 3 T cell receptor beta chains were all read from a single sample in a study of blood T cell repertoires in COVID-19. Sequenced by immunoSEQ multiplex PCR; TCRdb stores in-frame clones only, minus some. Found here are 110,000 to 150,000 clones, around 87% of them singletons; the top ten hold around 5%. Sequencing was carried out using peripheral blood. The receptors originated from a human donor in a cohort sampled during active COVID-19.

This sequence joins TRBV6-6 and TRBJ1-2; a weak D match, TRBD1 (5 bases). CDR3 length: 13 amino acids. The germline gives CDR1 MNHNY, CDR2 SVGAGI (reference sequence). V was clipped by 4 bases and J by 8 bases, with 14 bases between them. The CDR3 sequence: CASSSDTTGGYTF. The CDR3 DNA sequence: TGTGCCAGCAGTTCGGACACGACTGGAGGCTACACCTTC.

The chain joins TRBV7-8 to TRBJ2-1; 7 nucleotides match TRBD1. The germline V gene has CDR1 SGHVS and CDR2 FQNEAQ. The CDR3 runs 14 residues. V shed 2 bases, J shed 4 bases, and the junction held 2 bases outside the gene matches. CDR3 sequence reads: CASSLRDRYNEQFF. The CDR3 DNA reads TGTGCCAGCAGCTTACGGGACAGATACAATGAGCAGTTCTTC. Drawing the rest from reference TRBV7-8 and TRBJ2-1, the complete variable domain is GAGVSQSPRYKVAKRGQDVALRCDPISGHVSLFWYQQALGQGPEFLTYFQNEAQLDKSGLPSDRFFAERPEGSVSTLKIQRTQQEDSAVYLCASSLRDRYNEQFFGPGTRLTVL.

V usage is TRBV27 and J usage is TRBJ2-7; D gene ambiguous. The V and J ends lost 10 bases and 3 bases respectively, with 16 bases between them. Germline CDR1 MNHEY, CDR2 SMNVEV (reference sequence). The CDR3 totals 13 residues. The CDR3 coding sequence is TGTGCCACCTGGCCATCCAGTGGCTACGAGCAGTACTTC. It yields the protein CATWPSSGYEQYF.